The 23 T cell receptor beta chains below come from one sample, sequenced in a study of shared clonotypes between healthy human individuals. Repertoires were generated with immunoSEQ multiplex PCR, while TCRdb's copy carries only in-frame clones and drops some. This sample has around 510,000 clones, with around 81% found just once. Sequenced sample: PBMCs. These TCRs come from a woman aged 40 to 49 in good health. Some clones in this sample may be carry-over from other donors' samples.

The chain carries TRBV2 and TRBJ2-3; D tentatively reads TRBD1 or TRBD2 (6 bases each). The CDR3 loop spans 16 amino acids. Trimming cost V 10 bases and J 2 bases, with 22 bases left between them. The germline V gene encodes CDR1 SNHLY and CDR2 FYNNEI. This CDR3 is CATSTGALGNTDTQYF. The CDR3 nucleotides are TGTGCCACTTCGACGGGGGCCCTGGGCAACACAGATACGCAGTATTTT. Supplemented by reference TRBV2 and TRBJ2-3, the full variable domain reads EPEVTQTPSHQVTQMGQEVILRCVPISNHLYFYWYRQILGQKVEFLVSFYNNEISEKSEIFDDQFSVERPDGSNFTLKIRSTKLEDSAMYFCATSTGALGNTDTQYFGPGTRLTVL.

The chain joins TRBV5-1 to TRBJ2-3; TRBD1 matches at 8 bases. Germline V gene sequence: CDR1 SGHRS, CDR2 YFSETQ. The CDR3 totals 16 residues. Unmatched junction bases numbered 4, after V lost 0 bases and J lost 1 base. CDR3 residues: CASSLGTGFRTDTQYF. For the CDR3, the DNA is TGCGCCAGCAGCTTGGGGACAGGGTTCCGCACAGATACGCAGTATTTT.

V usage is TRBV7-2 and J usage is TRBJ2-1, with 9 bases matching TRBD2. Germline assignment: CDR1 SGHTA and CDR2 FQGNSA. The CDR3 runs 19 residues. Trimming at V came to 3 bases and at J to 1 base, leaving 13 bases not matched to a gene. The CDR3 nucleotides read TGTGCCAGCAGCTTTCTAGCGGGATACGGGAGAAGGTCCTACAATGAGCAGTTCTTC. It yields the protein CASSFLAGYGRRSYNEQFF.

CDR3 in amino acids: CASSLGAVDEAFF. The DNA of the CDR3 is TGTGCCAGCAGTTTAGGGGCGGTAGATGAAGCTTTCTTT. The J gene is TRBJ1-1, the V gene TRBV28; D is perhaps TRBD1 (5 bases). Between the trimmed V and J ends, which lost 2 bases and 7 bases, there was a span of 11 bases. Germline assignment: CDR1 MDHEN and CDR2 SYDVKM. The CDR3 extends over 13 amino acids.

The CDR3 DNA is TGCGCCAGCAGCTCGTACTCTACGGGAGAAGAGACCCAGTACTTC. Encoded protein: CASSSYSTGEETQYF. The gene calls are TRBV5-1 and TRBJ2-5; weak D call: TRBD2 (6 bases). The V gene's germline CDR1 is SGHRS and CDR2 YFSETQ. V dropped 3 bases and J dropped 3 bases, with 15 bases sitting between them. This CDR3 has 15 residues.

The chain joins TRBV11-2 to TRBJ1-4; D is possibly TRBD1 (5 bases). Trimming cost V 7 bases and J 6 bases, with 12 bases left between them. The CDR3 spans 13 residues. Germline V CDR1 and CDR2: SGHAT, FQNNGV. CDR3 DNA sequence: TGTGCCAGCACAGGGAGAGGGTATGAAAAACTGTTTTTT. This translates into CASTGRGYEKLFF.

CDR3: CASSPGQGRVTF. The CDR3 DNA follows: TGTGCCAGCAGCCCGGGACAGGGTAGAGTCACCTTC. This chain uses TRBV7-2 with TRBJ1-2, with 9 nucleotides matching TRBD1. The length of the CDR3 is 12 residues. Germline V gives CDR1 SGHTA, CDR2 FQGNSA. Trimming at V came to 5 bases and at J to 13 bases, leaving 8 bases not matched to a gene.

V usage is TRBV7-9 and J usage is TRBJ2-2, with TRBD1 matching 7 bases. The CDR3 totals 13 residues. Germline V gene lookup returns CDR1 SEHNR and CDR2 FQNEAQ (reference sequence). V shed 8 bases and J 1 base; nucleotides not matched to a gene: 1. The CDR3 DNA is TGTGCCAGCGACAGGGAGAACACCGGGGAGCTGTTTTTT. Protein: CASDRENTGELFF.

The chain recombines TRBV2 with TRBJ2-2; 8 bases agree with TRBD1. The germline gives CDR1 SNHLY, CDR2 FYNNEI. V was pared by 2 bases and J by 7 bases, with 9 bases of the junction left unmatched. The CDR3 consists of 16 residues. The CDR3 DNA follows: TGTGCCAGCAGTGAACCAGGGGGCTTTAATATCGGGGAGCTGTTTTTT. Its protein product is CASSEPGGFNIGELFF.

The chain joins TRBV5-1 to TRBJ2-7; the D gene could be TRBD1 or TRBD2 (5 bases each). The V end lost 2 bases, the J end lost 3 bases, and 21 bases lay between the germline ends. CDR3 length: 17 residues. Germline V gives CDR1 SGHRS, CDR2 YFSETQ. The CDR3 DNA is TGCGCCAGCAGCTTTCGACAGCGGAACCTTCAGGTCTACGAGCAGTACTTC. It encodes CASSFRQRNLQVYEQYF.

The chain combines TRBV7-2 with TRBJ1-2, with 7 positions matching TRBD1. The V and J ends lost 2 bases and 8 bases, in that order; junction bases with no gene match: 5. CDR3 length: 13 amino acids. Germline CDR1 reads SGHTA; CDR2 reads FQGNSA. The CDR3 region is CASSLRGQEGYTF. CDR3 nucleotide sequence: TGTGCCAGCAGCTTAAGGGGGCAGGAAGGCTACACCTTC.

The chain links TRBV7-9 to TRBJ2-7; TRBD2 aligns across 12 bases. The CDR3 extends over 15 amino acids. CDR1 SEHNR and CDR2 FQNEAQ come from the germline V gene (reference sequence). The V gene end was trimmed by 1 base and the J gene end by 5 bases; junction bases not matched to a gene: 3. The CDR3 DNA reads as TGTGCCAGCAGCTTAGGGCTAGCGGGAGGGGACGAGCAGTACTTC. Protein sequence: CASSLGLAGGDEQYF.

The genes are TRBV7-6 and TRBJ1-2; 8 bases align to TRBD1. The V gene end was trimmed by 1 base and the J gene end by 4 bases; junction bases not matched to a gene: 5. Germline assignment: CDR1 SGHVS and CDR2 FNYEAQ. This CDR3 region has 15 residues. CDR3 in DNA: TGTGCCAGCAGCTTAGTCGCGACAGGGGCCTATGGCTACACCTTC. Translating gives CASSLVATGAYGYTF.

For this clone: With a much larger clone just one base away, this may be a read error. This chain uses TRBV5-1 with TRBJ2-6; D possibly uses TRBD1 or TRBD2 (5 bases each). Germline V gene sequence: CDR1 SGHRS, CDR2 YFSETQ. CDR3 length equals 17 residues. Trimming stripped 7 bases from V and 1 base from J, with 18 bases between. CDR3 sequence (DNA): TGCGCCAGCGCGACCGGGGCAGGGTTTTCTGGGGCCAACGTCCTGACTTTC. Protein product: CASATGAGFSGANVLTF.

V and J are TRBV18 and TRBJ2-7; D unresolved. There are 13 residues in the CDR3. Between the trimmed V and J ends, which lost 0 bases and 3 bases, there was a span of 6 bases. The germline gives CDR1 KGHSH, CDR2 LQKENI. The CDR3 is CASSPPVGYEQYF. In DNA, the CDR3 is TGTGCCAGCTCACCACCGGTCGGCTACGAGCAGTACTTC.

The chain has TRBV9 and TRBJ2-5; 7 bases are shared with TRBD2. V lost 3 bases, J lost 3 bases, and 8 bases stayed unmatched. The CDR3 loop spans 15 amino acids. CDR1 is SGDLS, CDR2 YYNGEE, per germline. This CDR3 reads CASSARLAGEETQYF. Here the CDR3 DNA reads TGTGCCAGCAGCGCACGACTAGCAGGCGAAGAGACCCAGTACTTC. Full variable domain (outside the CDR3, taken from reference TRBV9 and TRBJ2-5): DSGVTQTPKHLITATGQRVTLRCSPRSGDLSVYWYQQSLDQGLQFLIQYYNGEERAKGNILERFSAQQFPDLHSELNLSSLELGDSALYFCASSARLAGEETQYFGPGTRLLVL.

CDR3 nucleotide sequence: TGTGCCATCAGTGAGTCACATCTCAATCAGCCCCAGCATTTT. Protein sequence: CAISESHLNQPQHF. The V gene is TRBV10-3, the J gene TRBJ1-5; D ambiguous. Germline V gives CDR1 ENHRY, CDR2 SYGVKD. Trimming cost V 0 bases and J 3 bases, with 6 bases left between them. The CDR3 totals 14 residues.

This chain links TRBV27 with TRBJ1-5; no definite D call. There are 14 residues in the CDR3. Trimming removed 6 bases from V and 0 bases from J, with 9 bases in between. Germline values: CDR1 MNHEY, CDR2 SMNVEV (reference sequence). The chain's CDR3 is CASRTRYSNQPQHF. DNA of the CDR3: TGTGCCAGCAGGACTCGGTATAGCAATCAGCCCCAGCATTTT.

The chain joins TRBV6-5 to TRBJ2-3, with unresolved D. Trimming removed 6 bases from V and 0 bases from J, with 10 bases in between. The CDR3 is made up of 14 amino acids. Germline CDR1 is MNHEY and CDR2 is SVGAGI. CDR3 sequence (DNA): TGTGCCAGCAGCCCGGCCACAAGCACAGATACGCAGTATTTT. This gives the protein CASSPATSTDTQYF.

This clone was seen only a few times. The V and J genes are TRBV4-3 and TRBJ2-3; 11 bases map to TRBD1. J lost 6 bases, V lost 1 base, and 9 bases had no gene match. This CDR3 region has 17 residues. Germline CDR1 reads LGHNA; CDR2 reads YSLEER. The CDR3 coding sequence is TGCGCCAGCAGCCAAGTACCGCCCGGACAGGGGGCGGATACGCAGTATTTT. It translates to CASSQVPPGQGADTQYF.

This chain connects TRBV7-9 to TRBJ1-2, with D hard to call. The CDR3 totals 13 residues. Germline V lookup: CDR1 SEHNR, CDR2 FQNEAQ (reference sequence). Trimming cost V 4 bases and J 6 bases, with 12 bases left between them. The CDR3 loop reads CASSSRHDHGYTF. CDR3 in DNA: TGTGCCAGCAGCTCCCGCCACGACCATGGCTACACCTTC.

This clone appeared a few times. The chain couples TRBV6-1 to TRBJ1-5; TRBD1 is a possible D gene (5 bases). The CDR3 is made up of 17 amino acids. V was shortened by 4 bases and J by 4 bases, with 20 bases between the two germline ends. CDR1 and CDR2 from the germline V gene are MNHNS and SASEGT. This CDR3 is CASSARGGRAENQPQHF. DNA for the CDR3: TGTGCCAGCAGTGCCCGCGGGGGACGGGCGGAAAATCAGCCCCAGCATTTT.

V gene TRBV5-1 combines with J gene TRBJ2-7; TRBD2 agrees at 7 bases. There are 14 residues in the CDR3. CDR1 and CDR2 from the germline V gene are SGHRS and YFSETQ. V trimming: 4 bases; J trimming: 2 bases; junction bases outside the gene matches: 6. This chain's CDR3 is CASSLETSTYEQYF. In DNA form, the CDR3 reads TGCGCCAGCAGCCTAGAGACTAGCACCTACGAGCAGTACTTC.